A single sample gave rise to the 12 T cell receptor beta chains below, sequenced in a study of metastatic and nonmetastatic thyroid tumors. No treatment had been given to any patient before thyroid surgery. TCRdb recomputed clones from the PCR reads via MiXCR. The top ten clones hold roughly 9.6% of a sample with approximately 82,000 clones, 9.5% to 15% of them seen once. Source material: tumor tissue. The receptor set was obtained from a female donor with papillary thyroid cancer or a benign thyroid nodule (not recorded which). Some clones in this sample may be carry-over from other donors' samples.

There are many counts of this clone. This chain joins TRBV11-2 and TRBJ2-7; D not resolved. The length of the CDR3 is 12 residues. V lost 5 bases to trimming and J lost 7 bases, with 12 bases between them. Looked up from germline, CDR1 is SGHAT and CDR2 is FQNNGV. The CDR3 reads CASSPVAGEQYF. In DNA form, the CDR3 reads TGTGCCAGCAGCCCCGTAGCTGGGGAGCAGTACTTC.

This clone has a count of ten or more. This chain uses TRBV6-1 with TRBJ2-7; 7 bases are a match to TRBD2. The CDR3 runs 14 residues. The V gene's germline CDR1 is MNHNS and CDR2 SASEGT. V lost 6 bases, J lost 13 bases, and 18 bases stayed unmatched. The CDR3 sequence is CASSQLGTTLWKYF. The CDR3 bases are TGTGCCAGCAGCCAACTGGGGACTACCCTCTGGAAATACTTC.

As for this clone: A much larger clonotype is one base distant, so this may be a read error. Other DNA sequences in this sample translate to the same CDR3. The chain uses TRBV29-1 and TRBJ2-5; D perhaps matches TRBD2 (7 bases). V was clipped by 4 bases and J by 1 base, with 16 bases between them. CDR1 SQVTM and CDR2 ANQGSEA come from the germline V gene. The CDR3 is 15 residues long. This CDR3 reads CSVGGGGEAQETQYF. The CDR3 nucleotides are TGCAGCGTTGGGGGAGGGGGAGAAGCCCAAGAGACCCAGTACTTC.

As DNA, the CDR3 is TGTGCCACCAGTGGCCCGGGACAGGGTCACGTCTACACCTTC. It codes for CATSGPGQGHVYTF. The J gene is TRBJ1-2, the V gene TRBV24-1, with 9 positions matching TRBD1. There are 14 residues in the CDR3. J lost 10 bases, V lost 5 bases, and 10 bases had no gene match. Germline loops: CDR1 KGHDR, CDR2 SFDVKD.

In its sample, this clone was seen many times. The chain employs TRBV5-1 and TRBJ2-1; 9 bases align to TRBD1. The CDR3 sequence is 15 residues long. CDR1 is SGHRS, CDR2 YFSETQ, per germline. The V gene end was trimmed by 3 bases and the J gene end by 4 bases; junction bases not matched to a gene: 5. The CDR3 here is CASSSGTGIYNEQFF. Written as DNA, the CDR3 is TGCGCCAGCAGCTCCGGGACAGGGATTTACAATGAGCAGTTCTTC.

This clone was seen many times. The gene calls are TRBV6-1 and TRBJ2-7; D possibly corresponds to TRBD1 (6 bases). CDR3 size: 12 residues. V lost 8 bases and J lost 2, with 10 bases in between. Germline V gene sequence: CDR1 MNHNS, CDR2 SASEGT. The CDR3 is CASHSGAYEQYF. In DNA form, the CDR3 reads TGTGCCAGCCATTCAGGGGCCTACGAGCAGTACTTC.

Of note for this clone: The junction shows a germline mismatch at one end, possibly a read error. V usage is TRBV7-9 and J usage is TRBJ2-1; D gene unclear. The CDR3 totals 17 residues. Germline V gives CDR1 SEHNR, CDR2 FQNEAQ (reference sequence). DNA for the CDR3: TGTGCCAGCAGCCCTCCTCCCGGGCGGAGCTCCTACAGTGAGCAGTTCTTC. It specifies CASSPPPGRSSYSEQFF.

Note on this clone: Distinct nucleotide sequences in the sample also encode this CDR3. V gene TRBV18 combines with J gene TRBJ2-5, with D possibly being TRBD1 (6 bases). There are 15 residues in the CDR3. Germline lookup yields CDR1 KGHSH and CDR2 LQKENI. Trimming removed 1 base at V and 1 base at J, with 10 bases between. The CDR3 here is CASSPRDRSQETQYF. CDR3 nucleotide sequence: TGTGCCAGCTCACCACGCGACAGGAGCCAAGAGACCCAGTACTTC.

Concerning this clone itself: It may be a read error: a sequence one base away is much more abundant. Different DNA sequences within this sample yield the same CDR3. This sequence joins TRBV28 and TRBJ2-2; 7 nucleotides agree with TRBD2. Germline CDR1 and CDR2: MDHEN and SYDVKM. The trim removed 5 bases at V and 5 bases at J, leaving 8 bases unmatched. This CDR3 has 15 residues. In DNA form, the CDR3 reads TGTGCCAGCAGTACCACTAGCGTTGGGACCGGGGAGCTGTTTTTT. This sequence encodes CASSTTSVGTGELFF.

This clone was counted many times. Distinct nucleotide sequences in the sample also encode this CDR3. The chain is built from TRBV19 and TRBJ2-3, with 10 positions matching TRBD1. Germline loops: CDR1 LNHDA, CDR2 SQIVND (reference sequence). The CDR3 has 15 residues. Trimming removed 6 bases from V and 1 base from J; junction bases left unmatched: 4. The CDR3 sequence: CASRAGTGGTDTQYF. DNA for the CDR3: TGTGCCAGTAGGGCCGGGACAGGGGGCACAGATACGCAGTATTTT.

Many counts were recorded for this clone. This chain connects TRBV6-4 to TRBJ1-6; D is unclear. The CDR3 loop spans 15 amino acids. V was pared by 7 bases and J by 1 base, with 11 bases between. Germline CDR1 MRHNA, CDR2 SNTAGT. DNA for the CDR3: TGTGCCAGCAAAATGAGGGAATCCTATAATTCACCCCTCCACTTT. Its protein is CASKMRESYNSPLHF.

This clone was seen at least ten times. The gene calls are TRBV20-1 and TRBJ1-1; 10 nucleotides align to TRBD1. This CDR3 region has 16 residues. The J segment lost 2 bases and the V segment lost 3 bases, leaving 9 bases of the junction unmatched. Per germline, CDR1 DFQATT and CDR2 SNEGSKA (reference sequence). CDR3 sequence: CSASRRDRGFNTEAFF. CDR3 in DNA: TGCAGTGCTAGCCGCCGGGACAGGGGTTTCAACACTGAAGCTTTCTTT.